Listed here are 16 T cell receptor beta chains from one sample, sequenced in a study of shared clonotypes between healthy human individuals (dated by TCRdb to 2018 to 2020). For the CD8 naive samples, CD45RO-negative cells were positively selected for CCR7, yielding a CD45RA+CCR7+ population from which TemRA cells were excluded. The library was generated by the immunoSEQ multiplex PCR assay. The table was pulled from immuneACCESS by TCRdb, which kept in-frame rearrangements only. Such tables lose some clones; where checked, under half of the loss comes from unresolved V genes, and the rest has no known cause. This sample holds millions of clones; over 85% were observed only once. In total, the top ten clones hold roughly 1% of the sample. The sequenced sample was naive CD8+ T cells sorted from blood. The cell subset or site label, as the study defines it: CD45RA+CCR7+. All receptors come from a man between 18 and 29 years old in good health.

This clone was seen just once. This chain links TRBV15 with TRBJ2-1; D is undetermined. The V end was cut by 7 bases, the J end by 0 bases, with 10 bases between. This CDR3 region has 14 residues. In germline, CDR1 is LNHNV, CDR2 YYDKDF (reference sequence). CDR3 coding DNA: TGTGCCACCACAGGAGAACGCTCCTACAATGAGCAGTTCTTC. Its translation is CATTGERSYNEQFF. Drawing the rest from reference TRBV15 and TRBJ2-1, the complete variable domain is DAMVIQNPRYQVTQFGKPVTLSCSQTLNHNVMYWYQQKSSQAPKLLFHYYDKDFNNEADTPDNFQSRRPNTSFCFLDIRSPGLGDTAMYLCATTGERSYNEQFFGPGTRLTVL.

The chain employs TRBV27 and TRBJ1-2, with D uncertain. Germline V gene sequence: CDR1 MNHEY, CDR2 SMNVEV (reference sequence). CDR3 length equals 11 residues. Trimming pared 7 bases from V and 4 bases from J, leaving 7 bases between. The CDR3 reads CASKGIYGYTF. The DNA of the CDR3 is TGTGCCAGCAAGGGCATCTATGGCTACACCTTC.

J is TRBJ2-7 and V is TRBV11-2, with 9 bases aligning to TRBD1. J gave up 4 bases and V 3 bases, and 7 bases lay outside the gene matches. Germline V gene lookup returns CDR1 SGHAT and CDR2 FQNNGV. CDR3 size: 15 residues. CDR3 amino acids: CASSFGGTGFYEQYF. For the CDR3, the DNA is TGTGCCAGCAGCTTCGGGGGGACAGGGTTTTACGAGCAGTACTTC.

The rearrangement joins TRBV5-1 to TRBJ2-3; 7 bases align to TRBD2. The CDR3 loop spans 16 amino acids. Germline V gene lookup returns CDR1 SGHRS and CDR2 YFSETQ. With V trimmed by 4 bases and J by 2 bases, 10 bases remained unmatched. The CDR3 nucleotides read TGCGCCAGCAGCCTGTGGCTAGCGGACGACACAGATACGCAGTATTTT. Translation: CASSLWLADDTDTQYF.

A word on this clone: Other DNA variants within this sample encode the same CDR3. This rearrangement joins TRBV9 to TRBJ1-2; D is unresolved. Germline lookup yields CDR1 SGDLS and CDR2 YYNGEE. The CDR3 has 14 residues. V lost 0 bases to trimming and J lost 3 bases, with 9 bases between them. The CDR3 nucleotides are TGTGCCAGCAGCGTAGAAGGTACGGACTATGGCTACACCTTC. Encoded protein: CASSVEGTDYGYTF.

This sequence joins TRBV6-5 and TRBJ1-3; D unresolved. Germline-derived CDR1 and CDR2 are MNHEY and SVGAGI. The CDR3 length is 15 residues. The germline V and J ends were trimmed by 4 bases and 0 bases, with 10 bases remaining between them. CDR3 region: CASSSSPGSGNTIYF. In DNA form, the CDR3 reads TGTGCCAGCAGTTCCTCCCCAGGCTCTGGAAACACCATATATTTT.

The J gene is TRBJ2-2, the V gene TRBV19; TRBD1 matches 7 bases. With V trimmed by 4 bases and J by 1 base, 9 bases remained unmatched. The CDR3 is 17 amino acids. Germline V gene lookup returns CDR1 LNHDA and CDR2 SQIVND (reference sequence). CDR3 protein: CASSTKMTGLNTGELFF. Written as DNA, the CDR3 is TGTGCCAGTAGTACTAAGATGACAGGGTTGAACACCGGGGAGCTGTTTTTT. Filled out from reference TRBV19 and TRBJ2-2, the complete variable domain reads DGGITQSPKYLFRKEGQNVTLSCEQNLNHDAMYWYRQDPGQGLRLIYYSQIVNDFQKGDIAEGYSVSREKKESFPLTVTSAQKNPTAFYLCASSTKMTGLNTGELFFGEGSRLTVL.

This sequence joins TRBV14 and TRBJ2-1; 8 bases are shared with TRBD2. This CDR3 has 14 residues. Germline CDR1 reads SGHDN; CDR2 reads FVKESK. V shed 3 bases, J shed 2 bases, and the junction held 0 bases outside the gene matches. The CDR3 here is CASSQREAYNEQFF. For the CDR3, the DNA is TGTGCCAGCAGCCAGCGGGAGGCCTACAATGAGCAGTTCTTC. Full variable domain (outside the CDR3, taken from reference TRBV14 and TRBJ2-1): EAGVTQFPSHSVIEKGQTVTLRCDPISGHDNLYWYRRVMGKEIKFLLHFVKESKQDESGMPNNRFLAERTGGTYSTLKVQPAELEDSGVYFCASSQREAYNEQFFGPGTRLTVL.

Worth noting for this clone: Other DNA variants within this sample encode the same CDR3. This rearrangement joins TRBV28 to TRBJ2-7; tentatively, D is TRBD2 (6 bases). V dropped 5 bases and J dropped 0 bases, with 11 bases sitting between them. The CDR3 length is 14 residues. Germline CDR1 MDHEN, CDR2 SYDVKM. Written as DNA, the CDR3 is TGTGCCAGCAGTCCTAGCGCCGGCTCCTACGAGCAGTACTTC. Its translation: CASSPSAGSYEQYF.

This chain links TRBV2 with TRBJ2-1, with D possibly matching TRBD2 (5 bases). The V end was cut by 6 bases, the J end by 1 base, with 16 bases between. The CDR3 is 16 residues long. Germline V lookup: CDR1 SNHLY, CDR2 FYNNEI. This CDR3 is CASRASSLSSYNEQFF. The CDR3 DNA sequence: TGTGCCAGCAGGGCCTCTAGCCTATCTTCCTACAATGAGCAGTTCTTC.

V gene TRBV7-9 combines with J gene TRBJ2-7, with TRBD1 identical over 7 bases. Unmatched junction bases numbered 12, after V lost 2 bases and J lost 2 bases. The CDR3 sequence is 17 residues long. Per germline, CDR1 SEHNR and CDR2 FQNEAQ (reference sequence). In DNA, the CDR3 is TGTGCCAGCAGCTTACAGGGGGTCTCGGATCTAACCTACGAGCAGTACTTC. Its translation: CASSLQGVSDLTYEQYF.

The chain joins TRBV7-2 to TRBJ2-7, with D perhaps matching TRBD1 (5 bases). V was trimmed by 4 bases and J by 7 bases, leaving 14 bases between them. The CDR3 loop spans 13 amino acids. Germline CDR1 SGHTA, CDR2 FQGNSA. The CDR3 protein is CASSWTLGGEQYF. The CDR3 region has the DNA TGTGCCAGCAGCTGGACACTGGGCGGTGAGCAGTACTTC. The full variable domain, in which reference TRBV7-2 and TRBJ2-7 provide the parts outside the CDR3, is GAGVSQSPSNKVTEKGKDVELRCDPISGHTALYWYRQSLGQGLEFLIYFQGNSAPDKSGLPSDRFSAERTGGSVSTLTIQRTQQEDSAVYLCASSWTLGGEQYFGPGTRLTVT.

The gene calls are TRBV11-2 and TRBJ1-4, with D tentatively TRBD1 (6 bases). V was clipped by 0 bases and J by 7 bases, with 15 bases between them. Germline CDR1 is SGHAT and CDR2 is FQNNGV. The CDR3 length is 16 residues. This CDR3 reads CASSLDLGGLSEKLFF. The CDR3 DNA reads as TGTGCCAGCAGCTTAGATCTGGGGGGGCTGAGTGAAAAACTGTTTTTT.

This chain uses TRBV9 with TRBJ2-5; D perhaps matches TRBD2 (6 bases). Looked up from germline, CDR1 is SGDLS and CDR2 is YYNGEE. The V end lost 0 bases, the J end lost 5 bases, and 14 bases lay between the germline ends. The CDR3 loop spans 15 amino acids. The CDR3 DNA follows: TGTGCCAGCAGCGTAGTGACGGGGGAGTTGGAGACCCAGTACTTC. Amino acid sequence: CASSVVTGELETQYF.

With regard to this clone: This same CDR3 is encoded by further DNA sequences in the sample. The gene calls are TRBV4-1 and TRBJ2-7, with D tentatively TRBD1 (5 bases). V shed 1 base and J shed 3 bases, with 7 bases lying between them. The CDR3 runs 13 residues. CDR1 is MGHRA and CDR2 is YSYEKL in the germline V gene. CDR3 sequence (DNA): TGCGCCAGCAGCCAAGTCCAGGGCTACGAGCAGTACTTC. It encodes CASSQVQGYEQYF.

The chain combines TRBV7-9 with TRBJ2-1; 7 bases are a match to TRBD1. The CDR3 has 13 amino acids. Trimming took 5 bases from V and 6 from J; bases not matched to a gene: 4. Per germline, CDR1 SEHNR and CDR2 FQNEAQ (reference sequence). CDR3 DNA: TGTGCCAGCAGCCCGACAGGGCTCAATGAGCAGTTCTTC. It specifies CASSPTGLNEQFF. The whole variable domain, remainder taken from reference TRBV7-9 and TRBJ2-1, is DTGVSQNPRHKITKRGQNVTFRCDPISEHNRLYWYRQTLGQGPEFLTYFQNEAQLEKSRLLSDRFSAERPKGSFSTLEIQRTEQGDSAMYLCASSPTGLNEQFFGPGTRLTVL.